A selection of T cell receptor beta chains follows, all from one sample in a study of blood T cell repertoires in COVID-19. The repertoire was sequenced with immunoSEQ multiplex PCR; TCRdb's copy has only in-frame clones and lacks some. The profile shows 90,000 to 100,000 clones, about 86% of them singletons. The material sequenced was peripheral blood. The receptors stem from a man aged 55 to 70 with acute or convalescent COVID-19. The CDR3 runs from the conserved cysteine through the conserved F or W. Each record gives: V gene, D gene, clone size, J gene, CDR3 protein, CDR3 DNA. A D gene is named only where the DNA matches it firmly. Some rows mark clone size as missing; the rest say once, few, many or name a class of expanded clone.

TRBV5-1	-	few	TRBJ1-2	CASSFRQGNYGYTF	TGCGCCAGCAGCTTCCGGCAGGGTAACTATGGCTACACCTTC
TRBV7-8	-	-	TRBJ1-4	CASSYGATNEKLFF	TGTGCCAGCAGCTACGGTGCAACTAATGAAAAACTGTTTTTT
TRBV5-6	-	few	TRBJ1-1	CASSPGGNTEAFF	TGTGCCAGCAGCCCCGGAGGGAACACTGAAGCTTTCTTT
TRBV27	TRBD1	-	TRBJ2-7	CASSFRDRGHEQYF	TGTGCCAGCAGTTTCCGGGACAGGGGACACGAGCAGTACTTC
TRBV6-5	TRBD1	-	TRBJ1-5	CASRTTGESNQPQHF	TGTGCCAGCAGAACGACAGGGGAAAGCAATCAGCCCCAGCATTTT
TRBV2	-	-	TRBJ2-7	CASTGDSYEQYF	TGTGCCAGCACGGGGGATTCCTACGAGCAGTACTTC
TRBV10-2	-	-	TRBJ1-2	CASMTGPGDGYTF	TGCGCCAGCATGACCGGCCCAGGGGATGGCTACACCTTC
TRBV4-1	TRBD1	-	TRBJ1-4	CASSRDWTGLNEKLFF	TGCGCCAGCAGCCGAGACTGGACAGGTCTTAATGAAAAACTGTTTTTT
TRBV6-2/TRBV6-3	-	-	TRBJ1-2	CASSYGASRDGYTF	TGTGCCAGCAGTTACGGGGCTTCTAGGGATGGCTACACCTTC
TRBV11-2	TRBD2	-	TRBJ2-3	CASSGLAGGTSTDTQYF	TGTGCCAGCTCGGGACTAGCGGGGGGGACTAGCACAGATACGCAGTATTTT
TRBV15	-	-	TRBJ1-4	CATSTRTITNEKLFF	TGTGCCACCAGCACGAGAACCATTACTAATGAAAAACTGTTTTTT
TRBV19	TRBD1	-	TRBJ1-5	CASNRQGAEGQPQHF	TGTGCCAGTAACAGACAGGGGGCGGAAGGGCAGCCCCAGCATTTT
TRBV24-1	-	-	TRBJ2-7	CATYLGARGDAYEQYF	TGTGCCACCTATCTTGGGGCCCGCGGTGACGCCTACGAGCAGTACTTC
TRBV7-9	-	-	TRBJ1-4	CASSFGEEKLFF	TGTGCCAGCAGCTTTGGGGAGGAAAAACTGTTTTTT
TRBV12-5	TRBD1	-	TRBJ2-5	CASGLADRGETQYF	TGTGCTAGTGGTTTGGCTGACAGGGGGGAGACCCAGTACTTC
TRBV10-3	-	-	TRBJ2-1	CAIRAAGAGSYNEQFF	TGTGCCATCAGGGCCGCGGGGGCGGGATCCTACAATGAGCAGTTCTTC
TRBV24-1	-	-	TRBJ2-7	CATSDLYEQYF	TGTGCCACCAGTGATCTTTACGAGCAGTACTTC
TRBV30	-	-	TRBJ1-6	CAWTRDGGNSPLHF	TGTGCCTGGACCCGGGACGGGGGGAATTCACCCCTCCACTTT
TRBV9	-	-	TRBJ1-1	CASSEGRRGDTEAFF	TGTGCCAGCAGCGAGGGGAGGAGAGGGGACACTGAAGCTTTCTTT
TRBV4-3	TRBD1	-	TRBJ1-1	CASSQGQGITEAFF	TGCGCCAGCAGCCAGGGACAGGGTATCACTGAAGCTTTCTTT
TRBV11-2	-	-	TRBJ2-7	CASSFMRVGTYEQYF	TGTGCCAGCAGCTTTATGAGGGTTGGCACCTACGAGCAGTACTTC
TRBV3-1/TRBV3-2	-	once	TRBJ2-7	CASSQRRGSYEQYF	TGTGCCAGCAGCCAGCGGCGGGGCTCCTACGAGCAGTACTTC
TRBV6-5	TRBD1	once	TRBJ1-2	CASSYSPRGDGYTF	TGTGCCAGCAGTTACTCTCCCAGGGGGGATGGCTACACCTTC
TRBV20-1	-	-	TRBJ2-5	CSASVGETQYF	TGCAGTGCTAGCGTCGGAGAGACCCAGTACTTC
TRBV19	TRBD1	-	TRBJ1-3	CASSVRQGVTGNTIYF	TGTGCCAGTAGTGTCCGACAGGGGGTAACTGGAAACACCATATATTTT
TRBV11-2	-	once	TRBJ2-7	CASTVINRPYEQYF	TGTGCCAGCACCGTCATTAACAGGCCCTACGAGCAGTACTTC
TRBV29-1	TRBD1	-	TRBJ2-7	CSVPRTGTSYEQYF	TGCAGCGTGCCGCGGACAGGGACCTCCTACGAGCAGTACTTC
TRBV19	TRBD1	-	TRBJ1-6	CASSILTGGGMSSPLHF	TGTGCCAGTAGTATCCTGACAGGGGGAGGAATGAGTTCACCCCTCCACTTT